This T cell receptor (beta chain) was sequenced in a study of shared clonotypes between healthy human individuals. Terminally differentiated effector memory CD45RA+ cells were excluded from the naive CD8 cells, which were CD45RO-negative and positively selected for CCR7. Assay runs were performed at deep level. How the authors handled the data: ImmunoSEQ gave junction-only sequences without quality scores, so filtering differed. Generated by immunoSEQ multiplex PCR, the TCRdb table keeps only in-frame clones and is missing some. V and J calls plus clone size are reproduced from that table; the DNA served to infer D and trimming. The sample has about 2.2 million clones; over 85% are singletons. The CDR3 runs to 16 residues. The V gene end was trimmed by 3 bases and the J gene end by 3 bases; junction bases not matched to a gene: 9. Germline V gene sequence: CDR1 SGDLS, CDR2 YYNGEE. Study-wide findings and caveats: Generally, estimated richness proved larger in naive subsets than it did in memory subsets. How much donors shared clonotypes was expected to be affected by sequencing depth.

Comment on this clone: What it binds is unknown.

The specimen sequenced was naive CD8+ T cells from PBMCs. This TCR derives from a man in his late teens or twenties in good health. Some clones in this sample may be carry-over from other donors' samples. The rearrangement links TRBV9 to TRBJ1-2; 9 bases fit TRBD1. CDR3 residues: CASSAPQGALDYGYTF. The CDR3 DNA reads TGTGCCAGCAGCGCGCCACAGGGGGCGCTGGACTATGGCTACACCTTC.